A selection of T cell receptor beta chains follows, all from one sample in a study of blood T cell repertoires in COVID-19. The table came from immunoSEQ multiplex PCR; TCRdb's copy has only in-frame clones and leaves some out. The data contain around 150,000 clones, over 80% of them singletons. Sequenced sample: peripheral blood. Receptor source: a woman aged 45 to 65 with acute or convalescent COVID-19. Both conserved end residues are part of each CDR3. D genes are given only for firm matches. Size values are once, few and many counts, or a class for expanded clones, and some rows have none.

j_call: TRBJ1-1; cdr3_length: 13; v_call: TRBV19; clone_size: NA; d_call: NA; cdr3_nt: TGTGCCAGTAGTCTAACAGAGAACACTGAAGCTTTCTTT; cdr3_aa: CASSLTENTEAFF
j_call: TRBJ1-2; cdr3_length: 12; v_call: TRBV28; clone_size: NA; d_call: TRBD1; cdr3_nt: TGTGCCAGTTCGGACAGGGGGCTCGGCTACACCTTC; cdr3_aa: CASSDRGLGYTF
j_call: TRBJ2-7; cdr3_length: 15; v_call: TRBV15; clone_size: NA; d_call: NA; cdr3_nt: TGTGCCACCAGCAGAGGTACAGACCAAATCTACGAGCAGTACTTC; cdr3_aa: CATSRGTDQIYEQYF
j_call: TRBJ1-5; cdr3_length: 15; v_call: TRBV7-2; clone_size: NA; d_call: TRBD1; cdr3_nt: TGTGCCAGCAGCTTAGCGCAGGGGGCTGGACAGCCCCAGCATTTT; cdr3_aa: CASSLAQGAGQPQHF
j_call: TRBJ2-7; cdr3_length: 15; v_call: TRBV3-1/TRBV3-2; clone_size: NA; d_call: TRBD2; cdr3_nt: TGTGCCAGCAGCCAAGCACTAGCGGGCACCTACGAGCAGTACTTC; cdr3_aa: CASSQALAGTYEQYF
j_call: TRBJ1-1; cdr3_length: 14; v_call: TRBV2; clone_size: NA; d_call: NA; cdr3_nt: TGTGCCAGCAGTGCAAACGCAGGGAGGACTGAAGCTTTCTTT; cdr3_aa: CASSANAGRTEAFF
j_call: TRBJ1-2; cdr3_length: 13; v_call: TRBV7-3; clone_size: NA; d_call: NA; cdr3_nt: TGTGCCAGCAGCTTAGACAGGAGCTATGGCTACACCTTC; cdr3_aa: CASSLDRSYGYTF
j_call: TRBJ1-6; cdr3_length: 17; v_call: TRBV5-1; clone_size: NA; d_call: TRBD1; cdr3_nt: TGCGCCAGCAGCTTGGCCGTTACAGGACAGGGAAATTCACCCCTCCACTTT; cdr3_aa: CASSLAVTGQGNSPLHF
j_call: TRBJ2-2; cdr3_length: 15; v_call: TRBV7-3; clone_size: NA; d_call: NA; cdr3_nt: TGTGCCAGCAGCCCTCGACTAGGGTCCTCCGGGGAGCTGTTTTTT; cdr3_aa: CASSPRLGSSGELFF
j_call: TRBJ1-5; cdr3_length: 14; v_call: TRBV30; clone_size: NA; d_call: NA; cdr3_nt: TGTGCCTGGAGTGTTACAGGGTACAATCAGCCCCAGCATTTT; cdr3_aa: CAWSVTGYNQPQHF
j_call: TRBJ1-1; cdr3_length: 16; v_call: TRBV6-2/TRBV6-3; clone_size: NA; d_call: TRBD1; cdr3_nt: TGTGCCAGCAGTTACGGGTCTCACAGGGGGAACACTGAAGCTTTCTTT; cdr3_aa: CASSYGSHRGNTEAFF
j_call: TRBJ1-1; cdr3_length: 14; v_call: TRBV30; clone_size: NA; d_call: NA; cdr3_nt: TGTGCCTGGAGTCATTCGGGGGGGGGCACTGAAGCTTTCTTT; cdr3_aa: CAWSHSGGGTEAFF
j_call: TRBJ1-1; cdr3_length: 16; v_call: TRBV19; clone_size: NA; d_call: NA; cdr3_nt: TGTGCCAGTACCCAGGCAGTTTGGGGCATGAACACTGAAGCTTTCTTT; cdr3_aa: CASTQAVWGMNTEAFF
j_call: TRBJ2-5; cdr3_length: 14; v_call: TRBV5-1; clone_size: NA; d_call: NA; cdr3_nt: TGCGCCAGCAGCTACGGACAGTCCCAAGAGACCCAGTACTTC; cdr3_aa: CASSYGQSQETQYF
j_call: TRBJ2-7; cdr3_length: 14; v_call: TRBV3-1/TRBV3-2; clone_size: NA; d_call: TRBD2; cdr3_nt: TGTGCCAGCAGCCAGACTAGCGGGAGATACGAGCAGTACTTC; cdr3_aa: CASSQTSGRYEQYF
j_call: TRBJ1-2; cdr3_length: 12; v_call: TRBV5-4; clone_size: once; d_call: NA; cdr3_nt: TGTGCCAGCAGCTTGGACGGGAAGGGCTACACCTTC; cdr3_aa: CASSLDGKGYTF
j_call: TRBJ2-5; cdr3_length: 14; v_call: TRBV18; clone_size: once; d_call: TRBD2; cdr3_nt: TGTGCCAGCTCACCACCGGGACTAGAGGAGACCCAGTACTTC; cdr3_aa: CASSPPGLEETQYF
j_call: TRBJ2-7; cdr3_length: 15; v_call: TRBV7-8; clone_size: NA; d_call: NA; cdr3_nt: TGTGCCAGCAGCTATCCTCGGGACTCTATCTACGAGCAGTACTTC; cdr3_aa: CASSYPRDSIYEQYF
j_call: TRBJ1-5; cdr3_length: 15; v_call: TRBV6-5; clone_size: few; d_call: TRBD1; cdr3_nt: TGTGCCAGCAAAAAGGGACAGGGTGGTAATCAGCCCCAGCATTTT; cdr3_aa: CASKKGQGGNQPQHF
j_call: TRBJ2-7; cdr3_length: 16; v_call: TRBV28; clone_size: NA; d_call: TRBD2; cdr3_nt: TGTGCCAGCAGGGGACTAGCGGGAAAGGTTCCCTACGAGCAGTACTTC; cdr3_aa: CASRGLAGKVPYEQYF
j_call: TRBJ2-5; cdr3_length: 14; v_call: TRBV28; clone_size: NA; d_call: NA; cdr3_nt: TGTGCCACAAACGGACAGAACACATTGGAGACCCAGTACTTC; cdr3_aa: CATNGQNTLETQYF
j_call: TRBJ2-7; cdr3_length: 14; v_call: TRBV29-1; clone_size: NA; d_call: NA; cdr3_nt: TGCAGCGTTGAAGCCTCAGGGGAGGGGTACGAGCAGTACTTC; cdr3_aa: CSVEASGEGYEQYF
j_call: TRBJ2-1; cdr3_length: 16; v_call: TRBV6-2/TRBV6-3; clone_size: NA; d_call: NA; cdr3_nt: TGTGCCAGCAGTCTACAGGGATTTTCTCCCTACAATGAGCAGTTCTTC; cdr3_aa: CASSLQGFSPYNEQFF
j_call: TRBJ1-1; cdr3_length: 15; v_call: TRBV5-4; clone_size: NA; d_call: NA; cdr3_nt: TGTGCCAGCAGCGGAACAGGGATCAAGAACACTGAAGCTTTCTTT; cdr3_aa: CASSGTGIKNTEAFF
j_call: TRBJ1-5; cdr3_length: 13; v_call: TRBV28; clone_size: NA; d_call: NA; cdr3_nt: TGTGCCAGCAGCCGGGAGAACAATCAGCCCCAGCATTTT; cdr3_aa: CASSRENNQPQHF
j_call: TRBJ1-4; cdr3_length: 15; v_call: TRBV4-3; clone_size: NA; d_call: NA; cdr3_nt: TGCGCCAGCAGCAAAAACAGGGCCCTTAATGAAAAACTGTTTTTT; cdr3_aa: CASSKNRALNEKLFF
j_call: TRBJ1-2; cdr3_length: 16; v_call: TRBV28; clone_size: NA; d_call: TRBD1; cdr3_nt: TGTGCCAGCAGTGAACAGGGGGCAGTGGGGGACTATGGCTACACCTTC; cdr3_aa: CASSEQGAVGDYGYTF
j_call: TRBJ1-2; cdr3_length: 15; v_call: TRBV7-2; clone_size: NA; d_call: NA; cdr3_nt: TGTGCCAGCAGCTTAGCGTCAGGCCCCGACTATGGCTACACCTTC; cdr3_aa: CASSLASGPDYGYTF
j_call: TRBJ1-5; cdr3_length: 16; v_call: TRBV28; clone_size: once; d_call: NA; cdr3_nt: TGTGCCAGCAGTTTTAGAAGTTACAGGGTATTGCAGCCCCAGCATTTT; cdr3_aa: CASSFRSYRVLQPQHF
j_call: TRBJ1-1; cdr3_length: 15; v_call: TRBV5-4; clone_size: NA; d_call: TRBD1; cdr3_nt: TGTGCCAGCAGCTCGGGGGACAGCTTGAACACTGAAGCTTTCTTT; cdr3_aa: CASSSGDSLNTEAFF